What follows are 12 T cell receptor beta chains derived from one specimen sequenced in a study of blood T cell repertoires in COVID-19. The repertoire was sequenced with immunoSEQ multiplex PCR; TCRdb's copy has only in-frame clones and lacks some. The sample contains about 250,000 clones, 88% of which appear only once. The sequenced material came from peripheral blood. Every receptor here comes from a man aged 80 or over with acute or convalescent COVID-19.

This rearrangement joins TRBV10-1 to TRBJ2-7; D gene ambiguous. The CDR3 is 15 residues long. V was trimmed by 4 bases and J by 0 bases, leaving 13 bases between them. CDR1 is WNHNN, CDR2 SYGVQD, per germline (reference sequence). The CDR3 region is CASSAADLISYEQYF. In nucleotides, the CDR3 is TGCGCCAGCAGTGCCGCTGACTTGATCTCCTACGAGCAGTACTTC.

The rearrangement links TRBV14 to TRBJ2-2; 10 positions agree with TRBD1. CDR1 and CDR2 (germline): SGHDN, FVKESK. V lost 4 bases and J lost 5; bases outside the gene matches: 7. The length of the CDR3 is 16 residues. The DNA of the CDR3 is TGTGCCAGCAGCCGAAACCGGGACAGGGGAACCGGGGAGCTGTTTTTT. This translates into CASSRNRDRGTGELFF.

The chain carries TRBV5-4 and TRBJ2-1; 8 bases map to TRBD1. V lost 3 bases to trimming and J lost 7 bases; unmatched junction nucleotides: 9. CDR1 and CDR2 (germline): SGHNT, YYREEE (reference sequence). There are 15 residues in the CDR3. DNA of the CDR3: TGTGCCAGCAGCTCTCAACAGGGGGGCATGAATGAGCAGTTCTTC. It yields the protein CASSSQQGGMNEQFF.

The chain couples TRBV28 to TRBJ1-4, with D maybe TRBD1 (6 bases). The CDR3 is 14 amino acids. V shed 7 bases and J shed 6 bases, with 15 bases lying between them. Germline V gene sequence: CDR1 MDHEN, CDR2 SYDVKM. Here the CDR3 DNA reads TGTGCCAGCAACCCTCAGGGGTCGGATGAAAAACTGTTTTTT. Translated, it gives CASNPQGSDEKLFF.

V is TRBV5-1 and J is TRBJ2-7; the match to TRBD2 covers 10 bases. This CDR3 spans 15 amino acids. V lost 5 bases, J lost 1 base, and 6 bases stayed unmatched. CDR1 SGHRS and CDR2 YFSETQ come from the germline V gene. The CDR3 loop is CASRQWTSGSYEQYF. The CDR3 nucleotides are TGCGCCAGCAGGCAATGGACTAGCGGTTCCTACGAGCAGTACTTC.

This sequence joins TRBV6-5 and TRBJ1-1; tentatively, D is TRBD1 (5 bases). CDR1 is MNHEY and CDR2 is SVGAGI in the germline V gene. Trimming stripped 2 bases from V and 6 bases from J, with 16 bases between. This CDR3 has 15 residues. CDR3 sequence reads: CASSYIVKGRAEAFF. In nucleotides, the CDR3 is TGTGCCAGCAGTTACATAGTGAAGGGGAGGGCTGAAGCTTTCTTT.

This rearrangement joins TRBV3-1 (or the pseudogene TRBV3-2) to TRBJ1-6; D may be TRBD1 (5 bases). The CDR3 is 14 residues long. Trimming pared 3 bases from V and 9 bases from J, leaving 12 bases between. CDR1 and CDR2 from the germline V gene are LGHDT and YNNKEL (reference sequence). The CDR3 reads CASSQATGGSPLHF. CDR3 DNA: TGTGCCAGCAGCCAGGCCACGGGGGGTTCACCCCTCCACTTT.

CDR3 sequence: CASSPWTGESYGYTF. DNA of the CDR3: TGTGCCAGCAGCCCTTGGACAGGGGAGAGCTATGGCTACACCTTC. The V gene is TRBV3-1 (or the pseudogene TRBV3-2), the J gene TRBJ1-2; 9 bases line up with TRBD1. The J segment lost 4 bases and the V segment lost 4 bases, leaving 7 bases of the junction unmatched. This CDR3 has 15 residues. Germline lookup yields CDR1 LGHDT and CDR2 YNNKEL (reference sequence).

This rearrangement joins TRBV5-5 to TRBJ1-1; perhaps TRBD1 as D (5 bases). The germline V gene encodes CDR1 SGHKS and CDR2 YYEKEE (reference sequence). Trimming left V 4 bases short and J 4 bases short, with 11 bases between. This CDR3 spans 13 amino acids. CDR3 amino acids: CASSLRVPTEAFF. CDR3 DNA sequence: TGTGCCAGCAGCCTCAGGGTTCCCACTGAAGCTTTCTTT.

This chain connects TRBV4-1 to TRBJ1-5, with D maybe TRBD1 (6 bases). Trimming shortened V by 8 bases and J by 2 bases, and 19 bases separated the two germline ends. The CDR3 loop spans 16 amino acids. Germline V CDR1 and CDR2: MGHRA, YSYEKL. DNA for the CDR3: TGCGCCAGCTCCTACAGAACAGGGACGGGCAATCAGCCCCAGCATTTT. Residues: CASSYRTGTGNQPQHF.

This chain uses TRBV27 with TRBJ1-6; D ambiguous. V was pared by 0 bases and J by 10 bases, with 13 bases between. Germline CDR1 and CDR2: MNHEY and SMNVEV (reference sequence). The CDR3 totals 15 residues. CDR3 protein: CASSLSERLLSPLHF. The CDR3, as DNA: TGTGCCAGCAGTTTATCAGAGAGGCTCCTATCACCCCTCCACTTT.

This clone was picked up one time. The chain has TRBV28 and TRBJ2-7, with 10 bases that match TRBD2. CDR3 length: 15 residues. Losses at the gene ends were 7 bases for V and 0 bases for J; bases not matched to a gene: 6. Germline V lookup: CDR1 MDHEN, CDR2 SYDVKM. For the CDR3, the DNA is TGTGCCAGCACCCTGACTAGCGGGTCCTCCTACGAGCAGTACTTC. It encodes CASTLTSGSSYEQYF.